Below are 5 T cell receptor beta chains sequenced from a single sample in a study of blood T cell repertoires in COVID-19. Clones were read by immunoSEQ multiplex PCR, and TCRdb kept only the in-frame ones, dropping some. This table has some 490,000 clones, approximately 83% appearing once. Sequences were obtained from peripheral blood. These receptors originate from a human donor in a cohort sampled during active COVID-19.

A few counts support this clone. CDR3 coding DNA: TGTGCCAGCAGCCCCCGTGCCCAGGGGACCGGGGAGCTGTTTTTT. Its translation: CASSPRAQGTGELFF. The chain combines TRBV7-9 with TRBJ2-2; tentatively, D is TRBD1 (6 bases). Trimming took off 5 bases at V and 5 bases at J, with 15 bases between the two ends. The CDR3 runs 15 residues. Per the germline V gene, CDR1 is SEHNR and CDR2 is FQNEAQ (reference sequence).

In its sample, this clone was seen a few times. The V gene is TRBV15, the J gene TRBJ1-5, with no clear D. Trimming removed 2 bases at V and 0 bases at J, with 14 bases between. This CDR3 spans 17 amino acids. Germline lookup yields CDR1 LNHNV and CDR2 YYDKDF (reference sequence). CDR3 bases: TGTGCCACCAGCAGAAAGAGTTCCGCCCATAGCAATCAGCCCCAGCATTTT. Its protein is CATSRKSSAHSNQPQHF.

This chain uses TRBV29-1 with TRBJ1-4; 7 bases line up with TRBD1. Germline CDR1 is SQVTM and CDR2 is ANQGSEA. The CDR3 has 12 amino acids. J gave up 2 bases and V 7 bases, and 1 base lay outside the gene matches. CDR3 nucleotides: TGCAGCGGGGGACAGACTAATGAAAAACTGTTTTTT. Translating gives CSGGQTNEKLFF.

This clone was seen a handful of times. The chain has TRBV23-1 and TRBJ1-5; 9 bases match TRBD1. TRBV23-1 has ORF status, its function being uncertain. This CDR3 comprises 17 residues. V gave up 3 bases and J gave up 0 bases; unmatched junction bases: 6. CDR3 in amino acids: CASSHRTGAISNQPQHF. CDR3 DNA sequence: TGCGCCAGCAGTCACCGGACAGGGGCGATTAGCAATCAGCCCCAGCATTTT.

This chain uses TRBV9 with TRBJ2-5, with 8 nucleotides matching TRBD2. The germline V gene has CDR1 SGDLS and CDR2 YYNGEE. This CDR3 contains 16 residues. V dropped 2 bases and J dropped 0; count of bases not matched to a gene: 6. CDR3 DNA: TGTGCCAGCAGCGTGAGGGCTAGCGGGTACCAAGAGACCCAGTACTTC. Translated: CASSVRASGYQETQYF.